These 11 T cell receptor beta chains originate from one sample sequenced in a study of technical replicates of blood from a handful of donors. Assay used: immunoSEQ multiplex PCR; TCRdb lists only in-frame clones, some missing. In the table there are nearly 90,000 clones, 95% of which are singletons. Sequencing was performed on T cells isolated from PBMCs. The receptor source for this set is a human donor in good health.

This rearrangement joins TRBV6-1 to TRBJ1-1, with TRBD1 matching 9 bases. Germline CDR1 reads MNHNS; CDR2 reads SASEGT. The ends lost 5 bases at V and 1 base at J; junction bases unmatched: 2. The CDR3 consists of 14 residues. CDR3 coding DNA: TGTGCCAGCAGTACGGGACAGGGGAACACTGAAGCTTTCTTT. This translates into CASSTGQGNTEAFF.

This clone was recorded once. The CDR3 here is CASSFHAAGEDTQYF. The CDR3 DNA is TGTGCCAGCAGCTTTCATGCGGCGGGAGAAGATACGCAGTATTTT. The gene calls are TRBV11-1 and TRBJ2-3, with TRBD2 matching 7 bases. Germline CDR1 reads SGHAT; CDR2 reads FQDESV (reference sequence). The V segment lost 3 bases and the J segment 5 bases; nucleotides outside the gene matches: 8. The CDR3 totals 15 residues.

The chain has TRBV27 and TRBJ2-5; 8 bases are shared with TRBD1. The CDR3 totals 16 residues. CDR1 is MNHEY, CDR2 SMNVEV, per germline (reference sequence). Trimming took 2 bases from V and 4 from J; bases not matched to a gene: 9. CDR3 sequence reads: CASSLADRERGETQYF. The CDR3, as DNA: TGTGCCAGCAGTTTAGCGGACAGGGAACGAGGAGAGACCCAGTACTTC.

This chain connects TRBV30 to TRBJ2-3; D remains ambiguous. Germline-derived CDR1 and CDR2 are GTSNPN and SVGIG (reference sequence). V was pared by 1 base and J by 0 bases, with 5 bases between. The CDR3 sequence is 13 residues long. The CDR3 DNA sequence: TGTGCCTGGAGTGCCCTTAGCACAGATACGCAGTATTTT. Protein sequence: CAWSALSTDTQYF.

This chain uses TRBV7-9 with TRBJ2-1; D is unresolved. Germline values: CDR1 SEHNR, CDR2 FQNEAQ (reference sequence). This CDR3 has 12 residues. V lost 3 bases, J lost 7 bases, and 7 bases lay in between. CDR3 sequence: CASSLLTNEQFF. CDR3 sequence (DNA): TGTGCCAGCAGCTTGTTAACAAATGAGCAGTTCTTC.

This clone occurred once. This rearrangement joins TRBV7-9 to TRBJ1-1, with D uncertain. Per germline, CDR1 SEHNR and CDR2 FQNEAQ (reference sequence). Trimming left V 2 bases short and J 12 bases short, with 19 bases between. This CDR3 comprises 14 residues. CDR3: CASSLLSRDGETFF. Here the CDR3 DNA reads TGTGCCAGCAGCTTACTTAGTCGGGATGGGGAAACTTTCTTT.

This clone was observed a handful of times. The J gene is TRBJ1-3, the V gene TRBV7-3; D not certain. CDR1 SGHTA and CDR2 FQGTGA come from the germline V gene. The CDR3 has 15 residues. V gave up 2 bases and J gave up 0 bases, with 8 bases separating them. DNA of the CDR3: TGTGCCAGCAGCTTAGGAACAGACTCTGGAAACACCATATATTTT. Amino acid sequence: CASSLGTDSGNTIYF.

This chain uses TRBV29-1 with TRBJ2-7; 10 bases are a match to TRBD2. Trimming took 6 bases from V and 5 from J; bases not matched to a gene: 13. Germline assignment: CDR1 SQVTM and CDR2 ANQGSEA. The CDR3 runs 15 residues. As DNA, the CDR3 is TGCAGCGTACGGACTAGCGGCAACTATCCCCACGAGCAGTACTTC. Its protein is CSVRTSGNYPHEQYF.

V gene TRBV6-5 combines with J gene TRBJ2-7; 7 nucleotides match TRBD2. Looked up from germline, CDR1 is MNHEY and CDR2 is SVGAGI. V gave up 0 bases and J gave up 4 bases; unmatched junction bases: 6. The CDR3 runs to 15 residues. As DNA, the CDR3 is TGTGCCAGCAGTTACTCGGGGGAGGGGACTTACGAGCAGTACTTC. Encoded protein: CASSYSGEGTYEQYF.

The chain has TRBV9 and TRBJ2-1; 7 bases are a match to TRBD2. CDR3 length: 15 amino acids. J was trimmed by 2 bases and V by 4 bases; bases with no gene match: 6. Germline CDR1 SGDLS, CDR2 YYNGEE. CDR3 sequence reads: CASSTQAGPYNEQFF. CDR3 bases: TGTGCCAGCAGCACCCAAGCGGGACCCTACAATGAGCAGTTCTTC.

The J gene is TRBJ1-5, the V gene TRBV6-1; 9 positions agree with TRBD1. J was trimmed by 3 bases and V by 4 bases; bases with no gene match: 7. The CDR3 spans 16 residues. Germline-derived CDR1 and CDR2 are MNHNS and SASEGT. The chain's CDR3 is CASSGHRDRDNQPQHF. The CDR3 DNA reads as TGTGCCAGCAGTGGACACCGGGACAGGGACAATCAGCCCCAGCATTTT.